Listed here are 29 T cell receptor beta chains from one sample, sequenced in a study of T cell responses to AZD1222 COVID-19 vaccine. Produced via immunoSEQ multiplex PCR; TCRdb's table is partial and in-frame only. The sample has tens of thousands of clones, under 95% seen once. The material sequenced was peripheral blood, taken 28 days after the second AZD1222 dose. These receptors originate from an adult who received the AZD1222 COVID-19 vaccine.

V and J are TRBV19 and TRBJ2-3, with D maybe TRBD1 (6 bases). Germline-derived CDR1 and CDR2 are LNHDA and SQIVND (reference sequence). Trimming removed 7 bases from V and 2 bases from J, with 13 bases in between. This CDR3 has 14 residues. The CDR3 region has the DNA TGTGCCAGTACTAGGGGGATATCCACAGATACGCAGTATTTT. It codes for CASTRGISTDTQYF.

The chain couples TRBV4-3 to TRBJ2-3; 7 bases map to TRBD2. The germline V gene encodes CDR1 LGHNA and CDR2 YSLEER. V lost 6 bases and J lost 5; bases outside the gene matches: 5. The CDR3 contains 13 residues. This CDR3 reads CASRGRAEDTQYF. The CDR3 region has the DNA TGCGCCAGCAGAGGGAGGGCAGAAGATACGCAGTATTTT.

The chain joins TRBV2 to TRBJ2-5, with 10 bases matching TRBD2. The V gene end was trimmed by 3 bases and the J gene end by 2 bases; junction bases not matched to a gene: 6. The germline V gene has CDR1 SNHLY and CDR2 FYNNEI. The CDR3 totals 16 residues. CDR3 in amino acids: CASSESSLAGQETQYF. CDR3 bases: TGTGCCAGCAGTGAGAGTTCACTAGCGGGACAAGAGACCCAGTACTTC.

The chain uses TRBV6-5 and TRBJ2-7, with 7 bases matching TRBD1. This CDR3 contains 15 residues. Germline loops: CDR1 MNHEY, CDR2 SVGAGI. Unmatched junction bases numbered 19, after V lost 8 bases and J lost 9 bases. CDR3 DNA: TGTGCCAGCTCTCCCCCGGGACAGAATAACAGGGGGCAGTACTTC. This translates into CASSPPGQNNRGQYF.

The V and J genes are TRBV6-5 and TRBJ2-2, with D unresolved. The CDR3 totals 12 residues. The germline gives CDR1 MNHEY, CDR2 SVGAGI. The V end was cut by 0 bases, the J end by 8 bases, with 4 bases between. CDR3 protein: CASSYSAGELFF. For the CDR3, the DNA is TGTGCCAGCAGTTACTCGGCAGGGGAGCTGTTTTTT.

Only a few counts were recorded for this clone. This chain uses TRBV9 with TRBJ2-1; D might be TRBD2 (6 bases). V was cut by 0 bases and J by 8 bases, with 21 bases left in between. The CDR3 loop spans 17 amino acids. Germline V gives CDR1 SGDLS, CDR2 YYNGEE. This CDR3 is CASSVGDLGGNGDEQFF. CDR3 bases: TGTGCCAGCAGCGTAGGTGACTTGGGCGGGAACGGGGATGAGCAGTTCTTC.

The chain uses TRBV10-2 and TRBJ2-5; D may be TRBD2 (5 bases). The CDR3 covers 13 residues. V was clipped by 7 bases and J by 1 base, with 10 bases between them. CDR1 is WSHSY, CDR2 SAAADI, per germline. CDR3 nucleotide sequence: TGCGCCAGCATTTCCGGAGGCCAAGAGACCCAGTACTTC. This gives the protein CASISGGQETQYF.

The CDR3 region is CASSLTSGYNEQFF. DNA for the CDR3: TGTGCCAGCAGCTTGACTAGCGGCTACAATGAGCAGTTCTTC. The chain recombines TRBV11-3 with TRBJ2-1, with 9 bases that match TRBD2. The CDR3 has 14 amino acids. The germline V gene has CDR1 SGHNT and CDR2 YENEEA. The V and J ends lost 3 bases and 3 bases, in that order; junction bases with no gene match: 0.

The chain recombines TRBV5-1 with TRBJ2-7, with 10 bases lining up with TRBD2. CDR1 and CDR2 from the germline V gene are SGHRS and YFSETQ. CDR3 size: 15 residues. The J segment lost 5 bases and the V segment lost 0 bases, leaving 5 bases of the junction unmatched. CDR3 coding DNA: TGCGCCAGCAGCTTGGCAGCTAGCGGGAGTGACGAGCAGTACTTC. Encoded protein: CASSLAASGSDEQYF.

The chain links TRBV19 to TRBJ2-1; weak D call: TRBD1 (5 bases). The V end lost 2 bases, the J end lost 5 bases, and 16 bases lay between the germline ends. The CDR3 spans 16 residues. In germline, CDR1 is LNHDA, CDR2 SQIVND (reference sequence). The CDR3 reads CASSISLRGGNNEQFF. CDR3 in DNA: TGTGCCAGTAGTATATCTTTAAGGGGTGGGAACAATGAGCAGTTCTTC.

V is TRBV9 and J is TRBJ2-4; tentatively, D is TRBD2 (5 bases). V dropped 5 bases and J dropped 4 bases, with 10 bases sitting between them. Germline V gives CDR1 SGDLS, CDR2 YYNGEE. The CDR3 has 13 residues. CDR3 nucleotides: TGTGCCAGCAGTGAGGGTGGGAAAAACATTCAGTACTTC. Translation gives CASSEGGKNIQYF.

As DNA, the CDR3 is TGTGCCAGCAGCCAAACCGACGGGTTTAACACTGAAGCTTTCTTT. As protein: CASSQTDGFNTEAFF. J is TRBJ1-1 and V is TRBV28; the D is unclear. The germline V gene has CDR1 MDHEN and CDR2 SYDVKM. V lost 6 bases to trimming and J lost 2 bases, with 16 bases between them. The CDR3 has 15 amino acids.

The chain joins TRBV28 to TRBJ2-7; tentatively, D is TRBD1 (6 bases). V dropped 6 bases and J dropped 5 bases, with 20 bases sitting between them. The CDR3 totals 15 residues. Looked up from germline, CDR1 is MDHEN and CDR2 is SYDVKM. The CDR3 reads CASSLPGQGWDEQYF. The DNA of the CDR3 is TGTGCCAGCAGCCTCCCGGGGCAGGGGTGGGACGAGCAGTACTTC.

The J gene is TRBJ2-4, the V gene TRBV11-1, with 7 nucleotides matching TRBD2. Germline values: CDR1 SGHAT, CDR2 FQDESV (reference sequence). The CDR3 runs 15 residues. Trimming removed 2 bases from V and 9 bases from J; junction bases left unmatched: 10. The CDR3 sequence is CASSLMSSGLSIQYF. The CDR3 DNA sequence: TGTGCCAGCAGCTTAATGTCTAGCGGCCTTAGCATTCAGTACTTC.

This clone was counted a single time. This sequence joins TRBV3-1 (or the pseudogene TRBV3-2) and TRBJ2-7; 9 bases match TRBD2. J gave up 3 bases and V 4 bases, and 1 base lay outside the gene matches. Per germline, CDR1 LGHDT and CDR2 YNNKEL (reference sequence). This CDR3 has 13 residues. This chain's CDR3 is CASSLAGVYEQYF. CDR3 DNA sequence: TGTGCCAGCAGCCTAGCGGGGGTCTACGAGCAGTACTTC.

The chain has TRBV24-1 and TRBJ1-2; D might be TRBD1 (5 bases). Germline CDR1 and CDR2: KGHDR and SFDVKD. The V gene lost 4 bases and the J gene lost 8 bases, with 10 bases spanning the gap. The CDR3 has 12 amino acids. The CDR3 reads CATSEGRLGYTF. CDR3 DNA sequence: TGTGCCACCAGTGAGGGGCGATTGGGCTACACCTTC.

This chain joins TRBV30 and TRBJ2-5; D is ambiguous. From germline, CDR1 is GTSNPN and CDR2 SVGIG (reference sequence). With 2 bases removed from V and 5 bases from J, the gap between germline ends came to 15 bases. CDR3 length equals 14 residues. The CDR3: CAWSKKLAMETQYF. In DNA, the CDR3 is TGTGCCTGGAGTAAAAAGTTGGCAATGGAGACCCAGTACTTC.

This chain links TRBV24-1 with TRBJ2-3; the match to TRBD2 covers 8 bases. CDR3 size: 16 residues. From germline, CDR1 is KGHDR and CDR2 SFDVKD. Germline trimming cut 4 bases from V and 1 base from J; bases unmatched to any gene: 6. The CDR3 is CATSDRSGTGTDTQYF. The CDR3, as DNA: TGTGCCACCAGTGACCGTAGCGGGACGGGCACAGATACGCAGTATTTT.

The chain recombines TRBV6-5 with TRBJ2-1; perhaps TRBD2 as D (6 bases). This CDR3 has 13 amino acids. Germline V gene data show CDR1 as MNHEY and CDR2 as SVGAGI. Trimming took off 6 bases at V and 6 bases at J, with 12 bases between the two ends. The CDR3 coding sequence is TGTGCCAGCAGGCCAACTAGCCTCAATGAGCAGTTCTTC. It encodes CASRPTSLNEQFF.

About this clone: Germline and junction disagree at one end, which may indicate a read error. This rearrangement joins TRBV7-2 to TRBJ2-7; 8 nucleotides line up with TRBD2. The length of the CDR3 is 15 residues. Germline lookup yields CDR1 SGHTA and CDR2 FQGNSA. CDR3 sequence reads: CASIPGLERSYGQYF. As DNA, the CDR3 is TGTGCCAGCATCCCGGGACTAGAGAGATCCTACGGGCAGTACTTC. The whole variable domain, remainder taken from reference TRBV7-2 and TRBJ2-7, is GAGVSQSPSNKVTEKGKDVELRCDPISGHTALYWYRQSLGQGLEFLIYFQGNSAPDKSGLPSDRFSAERTGGSVSTLTIQRTQQEDSAVYLCASIPGLERSYGQYFGPGTRLTVT.

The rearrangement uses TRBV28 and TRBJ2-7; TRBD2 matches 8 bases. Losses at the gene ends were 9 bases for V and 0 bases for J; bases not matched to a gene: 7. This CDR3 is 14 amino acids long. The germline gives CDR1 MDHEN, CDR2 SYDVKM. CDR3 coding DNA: TGTGCCAGTAGGACGGGGGGGAGCTCCTACGAGCAGTACTTC. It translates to CASRTGGSSYEQYF.

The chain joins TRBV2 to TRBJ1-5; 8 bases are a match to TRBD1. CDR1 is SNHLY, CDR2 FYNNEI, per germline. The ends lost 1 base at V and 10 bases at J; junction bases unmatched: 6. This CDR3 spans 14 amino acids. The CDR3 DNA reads TGTGCCAGCAGTGAAGGGACAGGGTTGTATCCCCAGCATTTT. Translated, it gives CASSEGTGLYPQHF.

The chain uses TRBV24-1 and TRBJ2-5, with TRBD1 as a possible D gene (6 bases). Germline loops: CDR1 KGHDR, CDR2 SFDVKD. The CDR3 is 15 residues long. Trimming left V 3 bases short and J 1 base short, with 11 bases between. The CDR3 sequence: CATSDPGHFQETQYF. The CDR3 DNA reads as TGTGCCACCAGTGATCCGGGACATTTCCAAGAGACCCAGTACTTC.

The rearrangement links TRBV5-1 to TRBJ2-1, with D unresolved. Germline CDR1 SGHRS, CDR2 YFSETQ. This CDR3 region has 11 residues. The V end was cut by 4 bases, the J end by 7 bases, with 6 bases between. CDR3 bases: TGCGCCAGCAGCATGATGAATGAGCAGTTCTTC. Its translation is CASSMMNEQFF.

The CDR3 is CASSSNQLGAQQYF. As DNA, the CDR3 is TGTGCCAGCAGTTCCAACCAACTAGGGGCACAGCAGTACTTC. The rearrangement uses TRBV6-5 and TRBJ2-7, with D perhaps being TRBD1 or TRBD2 (5 bases each). The CDR3 has 14 residues. Germline CDR1 reads MNHEY; CDR2 reads SVGAGI. Trimming pared 4 bases from V and 8 bases from J, leaving 18 bases between.

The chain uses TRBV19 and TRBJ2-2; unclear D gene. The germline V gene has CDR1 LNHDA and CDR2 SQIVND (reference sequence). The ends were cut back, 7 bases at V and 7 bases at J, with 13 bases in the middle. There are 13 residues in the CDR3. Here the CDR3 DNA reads TGTGCCAGTACCCTATATCCAAACGGGGAGCTGTTTTTT. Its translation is CASTLYPNGELFF. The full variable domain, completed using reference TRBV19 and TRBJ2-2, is DGGITQSPKYLFRKEGQNVTLSCEQNLNHDAMYWYRQDPGQGLRLIYYSQIVNDFQKGDIAEGYSVSREKKESFPLTVTSAQKNPTAFYLCASTLYPNGELFFGEGSRLTVL.

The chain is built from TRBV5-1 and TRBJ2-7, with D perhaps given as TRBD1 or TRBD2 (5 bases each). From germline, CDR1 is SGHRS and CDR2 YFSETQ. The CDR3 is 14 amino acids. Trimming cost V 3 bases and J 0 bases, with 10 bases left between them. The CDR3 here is CASSSGTGSYEQYF. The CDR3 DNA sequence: TGCGCCAGCAGCTCCGGGACGGGCTCCTACGAGCAGTACTTC.

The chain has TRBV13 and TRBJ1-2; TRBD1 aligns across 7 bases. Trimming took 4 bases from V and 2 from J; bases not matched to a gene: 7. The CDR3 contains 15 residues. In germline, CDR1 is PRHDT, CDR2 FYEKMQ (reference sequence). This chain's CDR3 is CASSSQTGANYGYTF. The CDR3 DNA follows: TGTGCCAGCAGCTCCCAAACAGGGGCCAACTATGGCTACACCTTC.

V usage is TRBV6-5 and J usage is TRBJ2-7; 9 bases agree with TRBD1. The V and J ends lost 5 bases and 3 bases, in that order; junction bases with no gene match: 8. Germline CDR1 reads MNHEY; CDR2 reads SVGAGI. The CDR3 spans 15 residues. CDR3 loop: CASSTAGTGFYEQYF. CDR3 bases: TGTGCCAGCAGTACAGCCGGGACAGGGTTCTACGAGCAGTACTTC.